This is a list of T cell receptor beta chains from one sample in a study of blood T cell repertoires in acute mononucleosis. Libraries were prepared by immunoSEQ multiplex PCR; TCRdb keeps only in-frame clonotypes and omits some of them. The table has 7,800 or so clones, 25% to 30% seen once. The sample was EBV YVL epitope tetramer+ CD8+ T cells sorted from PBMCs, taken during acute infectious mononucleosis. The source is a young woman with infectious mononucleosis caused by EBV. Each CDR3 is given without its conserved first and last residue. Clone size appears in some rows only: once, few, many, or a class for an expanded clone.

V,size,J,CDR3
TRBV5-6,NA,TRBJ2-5,ASSLGSPMRQETQY
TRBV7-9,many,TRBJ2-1,ASSFGLAGPLNEQF
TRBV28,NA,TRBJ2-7,ASSLDSYEQY
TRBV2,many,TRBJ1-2,ASLPSGGAGGYT
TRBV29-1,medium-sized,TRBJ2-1,SVVAPTLNEQF
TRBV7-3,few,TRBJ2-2,ASSSLLDTGELF
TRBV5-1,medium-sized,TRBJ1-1,ASRPVMNTEAF
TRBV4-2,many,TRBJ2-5,ASMRELAGQETQY
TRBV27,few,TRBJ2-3,ASNERY
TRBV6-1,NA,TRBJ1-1,ASSFGPRGNTEAF
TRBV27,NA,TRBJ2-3,ATSEVGNTDTQY
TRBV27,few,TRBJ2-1,ASSTYSGSNEQF
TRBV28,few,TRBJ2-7,ASSTLQGFPSYEQY
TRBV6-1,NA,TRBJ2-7,ASSYGVNSYEQY
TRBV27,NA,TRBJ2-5,ASSWTAFYELY
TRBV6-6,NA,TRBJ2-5,ASSFRTGGLGATY
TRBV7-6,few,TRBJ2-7,ASSPPGQGISYEQY
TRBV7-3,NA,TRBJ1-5,ASSSPGQGNQPQH
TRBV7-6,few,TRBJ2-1,ASSLLHSNEQF